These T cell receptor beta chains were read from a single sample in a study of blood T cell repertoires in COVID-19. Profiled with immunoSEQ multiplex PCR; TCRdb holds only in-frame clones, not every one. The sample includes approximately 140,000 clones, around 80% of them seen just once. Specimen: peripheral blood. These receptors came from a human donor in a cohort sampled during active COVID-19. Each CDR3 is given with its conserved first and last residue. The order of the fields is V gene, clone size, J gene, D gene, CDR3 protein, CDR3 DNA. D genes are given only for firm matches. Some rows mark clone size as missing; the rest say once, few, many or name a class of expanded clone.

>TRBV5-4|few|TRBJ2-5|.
CASSFAGQALGTQYF
TGTGCCAGCAGCTTTGCTGGGCAGGCCCTTGGGACCCAGTACTTC
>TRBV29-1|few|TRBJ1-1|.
CSGKGGKGAEAFF
TGCAGCGGAAAAGGGGGAAAAGGCGCTGAAGCTTTCTTT
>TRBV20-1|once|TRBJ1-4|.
CSASGGPLEEKLFF
TGCAGTGCTAGTGGGGGGCCACTCGAGGAAAAACTGTTTTTT
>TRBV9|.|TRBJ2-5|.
CASSVGLQETQYF
TGTGCCAGCAGCGTGGGCCTTCAAGAGACCCAGTACTTC
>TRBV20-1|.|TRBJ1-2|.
CSARGVYGYTF
TGCAGTGCTCGCGGGGTTTATGGCTACACCTTC
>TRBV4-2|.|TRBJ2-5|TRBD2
CASSLGTSAQETQYF
TGTGCCAGCAGCTTAGGGACTAGCGCCCAAGAGACCCAGTACTTC
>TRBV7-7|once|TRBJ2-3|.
CASSAGFTDTQYF
TGTGCTAGCAGCGCAGGATTCACAGATACGCAGTATTTT
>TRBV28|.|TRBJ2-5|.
CASSIPRGQETQYF
TGTGCCAGCTCCATCCCTCGGGGACAAGAGACCCAGTACTTC
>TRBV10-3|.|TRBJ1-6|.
CAISEAGAGNSPLHF
TGTGCCATCAGTGAGGCAGGGGCGGGCAATTCACCCCTCCACTTT
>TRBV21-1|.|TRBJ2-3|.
CASSYSWNRGQDTDTQYF
TGTGCCAGCAGCTACTCATGGAACAGGGGACAGGACACAGATACGCAGTATTTT
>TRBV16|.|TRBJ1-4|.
CASSVGWAGDEKLFF
TGTGCCAGCAGCGTGGGATGGGCCGGGGATGAAAAACTGTTTTTT
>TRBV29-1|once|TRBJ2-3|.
CSVRNYSTDTQYF
TGCAGCGTCCGCAACTATAGCACAGATACGCAGTATTTT
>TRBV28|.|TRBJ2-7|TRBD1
CASSLQDRGYEQYF
TGTGCCAGCAGTTTACAGGACAGGGGCTACGAGCAGTACTTC
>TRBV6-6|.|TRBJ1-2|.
CASTPSDSQGGYTF
TGTGCCAGCACCCCGTCGGACAGTCAAGGTGGCTACACCTTC
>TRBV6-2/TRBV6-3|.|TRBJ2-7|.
CASSYPTRAGTYEQYF
TGTGCCAGCAGTTACCCAACGAGGGCCGGAACCTACGAGCAGTACTTC
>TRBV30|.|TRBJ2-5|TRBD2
CAWSGFPTSGGIEGTQYF
TGTGCCTGGAGTGGCTTCCCTACTAGCGGGGGGATCGAGGGTACCCAGTACTTC
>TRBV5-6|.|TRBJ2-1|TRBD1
CASSPRGQGSWSYNEQFF
TGTGCCAGCAGCCCGAGAGGACAGGGGAGTTGGTCCTACAATGAGCAGTTCTTC
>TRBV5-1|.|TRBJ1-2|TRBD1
CASSLGQGAFYGYTF
TGCGCCAGCAGCTTGGGACAGGGGGCTTTCTATGGCTACACCTTC
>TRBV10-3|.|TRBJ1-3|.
CAVGSEDSGNTIYF
TGTGCAGTGGGCTCGGAGGACTCTGGAAACACCATATATTTT
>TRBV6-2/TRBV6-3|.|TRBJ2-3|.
CASSPTANALTDTQYF
TGTGCCAGCAGTCCGACAGCCAACGCCCTCACAGATACGCAGTATTTT
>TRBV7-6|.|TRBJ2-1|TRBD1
CASSSRTGAGNEQFF
TGTGCCAGCAGCTCAAGGACAGGGGCCGGCAATGAGCAGTTCTTC
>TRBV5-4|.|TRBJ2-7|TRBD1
CASSPDRATYEQYF
TGTGCCAGCAGCCCGGACAGGGCTACCTACGAGCAGTACTTC
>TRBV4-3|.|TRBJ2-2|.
CASSQGASGMTNTGELFF
TGCGCCAGCAGCCAAGGGGCATCGGGGATGACGAACACCGGGGAGCTGTTTTTT
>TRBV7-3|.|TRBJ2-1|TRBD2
CASSLESSGGSQFF
TGTGCCAGCAGCTTAGAGTCTAGCGGGGGTTCGCAGTTCTTC
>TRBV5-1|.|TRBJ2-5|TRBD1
CASSRTGGETQYF
TGCGCCAGCAGTCGGACAGGAGGAGAGACCCAGTACTTC
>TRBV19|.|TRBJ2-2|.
CASSEGGAGELFF
TGTGCCAGTAGTGAGGGAGGTGCCGGGGAGCTGTTTTTT
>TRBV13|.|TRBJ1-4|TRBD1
CASSAGQEINEKLFF
TGTGCCAGCAGCGCAGGACAGGAGATTAATGAAAAACTGTTTTTT
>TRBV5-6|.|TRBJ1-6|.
CASSGPDSGSPLHF
TGTGCCAGCAGCGGACCGGACAGTGGGTCACCCCTCCACTTT
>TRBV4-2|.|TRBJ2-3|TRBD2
CASSLGGLADLADTQYF
TGTGCCAGCAGCCTGGGGGGACTAGCGGACCTCGCAGATACGCAGTATTTT
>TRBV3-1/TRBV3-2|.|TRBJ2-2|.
CASSRQSRATGELFF
TGTGCCAGCAGCCGACAGTCCAGGGCAACCGGGGAGCTGTTTTTT
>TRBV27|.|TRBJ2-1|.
CASSLFPRAAYNEQFF
TGTGCCAGCAGTTTATTTCCGCGGGCCGCCTACAATGAGCAGTTCTTC
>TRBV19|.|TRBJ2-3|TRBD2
CASSPSSGGAPASDTQYF
TGTGCCAGTTCGCCTTCTAGCGGGGGGGCCCCGGCCTCAGATACGCAGTATTTT
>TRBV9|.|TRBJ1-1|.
CASSVVSGSAEAFF
TGTGCCAGCAGCGTAGTTTCTGGGAGCGCTGAAGCTTTCTTT
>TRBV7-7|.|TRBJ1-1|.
CASSREEDTEAFF
TGTGCTAGCAGCCGCGAGGAGGACACTGAAGCTTTCTTT
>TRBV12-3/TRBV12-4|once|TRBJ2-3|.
CASSLTDTDTQYF
TGTGCCAGCAGTTTAACAGACACAGATACGCAGTATTTT
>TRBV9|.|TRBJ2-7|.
CASSVSTGSSYEQYF
TGTGCCAGCAGCGTATCGACGGGGAGCTCCTACGAGCAGTACTTC
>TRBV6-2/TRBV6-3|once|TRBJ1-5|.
CASSRGFNQPQHF
TGTGCCAGCAGTAGGGGTTTCAATCAGCCCCAGCATTTT
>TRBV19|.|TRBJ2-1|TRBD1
CASRPRDRYNEQFF
TGTGCCAGTAGACCCCGGGACAGGTACAATGAGCAGTTCTTC
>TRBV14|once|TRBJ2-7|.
CASSQANYGQLSYEQYF
TGTGCCAGCAGCCAAGCCAATTACGGACAACTCTCCTACGAGCAGTACTTC
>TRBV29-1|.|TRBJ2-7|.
CSVGTHESDEQYF
TGCAGCGTCGGGACTCACGAATCGGACGAGCAGTACTTC
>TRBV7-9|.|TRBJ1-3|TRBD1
CASSYNPFPGTARNTIYF
TGTGCCAGCAGCTACAACCCTTTCCCTGGGACAGCTAGAAACACCATATATTTT
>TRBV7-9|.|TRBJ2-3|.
CASSLMTASTDTQYF
TGTGCCAGCAGCTTAATGACAGCTAGCACAGATACGCAGTATTTT
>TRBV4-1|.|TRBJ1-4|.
CASSLLITGGEEKLFF
TGCGCCAGCAGCCTATTAATTACGGGAGGCGAAGAAAAACTGTTTTTT
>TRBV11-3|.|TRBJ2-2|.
CASSLVGFGGRETGELFF
TGTGCCAGCAGCTTAGTCGGCTTTGGGGGCCGGGAAACCGGGGAGCTGTTTTTT
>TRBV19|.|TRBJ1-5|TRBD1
CASSRGGTGNQPQHF
TGTGCCAGTAGCCGCGGCGGGACAGGGAATCAGCCCCAGCATTTT
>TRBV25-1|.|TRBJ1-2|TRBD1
CASSGPMTGVNYGYTF
TGTGCCAGCAGTGGCCCAATGACAGGGGTTAACTATGGCTACACCTTC
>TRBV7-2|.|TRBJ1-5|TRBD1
CASNPDRGGQPQHF
TGTGCCAGCAACCCGGACAGGGGAGGACAGCCCCAGCATTTT
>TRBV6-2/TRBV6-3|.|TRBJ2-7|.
CASSYPTGSSEQYF
TGTGCCAGCAGTTACCCTACCGGGAGCTCCGAGCAGTACTTC
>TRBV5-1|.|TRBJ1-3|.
CASSRRGVDGNIIYF
TGCGCCAGCAGCCGGAGGGGTGTCGATGGAAACATCATATATTTT
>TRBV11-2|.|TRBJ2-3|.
CASSLGQDTQYF
TGTGCCAGCAGCTTAGGGCAAGATACGCAGTATTTT
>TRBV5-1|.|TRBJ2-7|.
CASSLKQGLGTEQYF
TGCGCCAGCAGCTTAAAACAGGGTTTGGGGACCGAGCAGTACTTC
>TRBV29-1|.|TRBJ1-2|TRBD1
CSVEGQGANYGYTF
TGCAGCGTTGAGGGACAGGGGGCCAACTATGGCTACACCTTC
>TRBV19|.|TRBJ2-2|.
CASRVQTNTGELFF
TGTGCCAGTAGGGTACAGACGAACACCGGGGAGCTGTTTTTT